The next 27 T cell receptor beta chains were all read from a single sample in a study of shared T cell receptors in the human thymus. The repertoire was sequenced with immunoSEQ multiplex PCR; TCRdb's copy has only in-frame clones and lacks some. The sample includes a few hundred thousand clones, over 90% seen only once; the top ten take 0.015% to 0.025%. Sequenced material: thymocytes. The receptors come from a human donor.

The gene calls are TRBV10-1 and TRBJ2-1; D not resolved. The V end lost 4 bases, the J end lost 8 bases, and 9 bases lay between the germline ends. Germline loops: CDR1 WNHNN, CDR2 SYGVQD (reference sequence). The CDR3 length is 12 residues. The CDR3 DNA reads TGCGCCAGCAGTGTTACCCCCCATGAGCAGTTCTTC. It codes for CASSVTPHEQFF.

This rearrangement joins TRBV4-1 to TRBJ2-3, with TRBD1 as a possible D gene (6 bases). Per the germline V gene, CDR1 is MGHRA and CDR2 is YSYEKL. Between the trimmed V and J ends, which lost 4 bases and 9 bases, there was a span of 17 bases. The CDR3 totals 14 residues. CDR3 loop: CASSPRGAQGTQYF. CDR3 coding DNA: TGCGCCAGCAGCCCGCGTGGAGCCCAGGGGACGCAGTATTTT.

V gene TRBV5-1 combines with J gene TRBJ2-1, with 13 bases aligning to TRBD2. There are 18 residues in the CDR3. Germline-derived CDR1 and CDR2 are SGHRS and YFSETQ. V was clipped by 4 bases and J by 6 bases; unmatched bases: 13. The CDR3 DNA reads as TGCGCCAGCAGCCATAGGACTAGCGGGAGAGGGTGGGGCAATGAGCAGTTCTTC. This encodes CASSHRTSGRGWGNEQFF.

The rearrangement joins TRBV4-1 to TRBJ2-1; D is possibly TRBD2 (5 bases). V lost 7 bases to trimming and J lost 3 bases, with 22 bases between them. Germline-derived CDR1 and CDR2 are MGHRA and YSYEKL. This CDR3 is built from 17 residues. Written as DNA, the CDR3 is TGCGCCAGCACCTGGACGGCGGGCACCGCGGGCTACAATGAGCAGTTCTTC. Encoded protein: CASTWTAGTAGYNEQFF.

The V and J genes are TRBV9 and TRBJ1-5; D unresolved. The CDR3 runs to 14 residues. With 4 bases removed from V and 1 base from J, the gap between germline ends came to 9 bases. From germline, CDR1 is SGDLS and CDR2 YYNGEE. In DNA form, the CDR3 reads TGTGCCAGCAGCCCTGACCGGAGCAATCAGCCCCAGCATTTT. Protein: CASSPDRSNQPQHF.

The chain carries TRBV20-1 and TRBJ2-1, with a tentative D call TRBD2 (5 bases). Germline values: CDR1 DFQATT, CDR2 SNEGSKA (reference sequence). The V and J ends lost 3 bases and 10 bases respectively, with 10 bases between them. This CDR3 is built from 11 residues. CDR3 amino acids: CSARSGREQFF. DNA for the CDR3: TGCAGTGCTAGGAGTGGGAGAGAGCAGTTCTTC.

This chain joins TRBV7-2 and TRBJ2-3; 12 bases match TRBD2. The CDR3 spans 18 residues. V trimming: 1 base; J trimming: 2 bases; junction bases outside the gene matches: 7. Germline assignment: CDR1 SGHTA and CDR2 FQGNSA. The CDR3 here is CASSLVSPSGRATDTQYF. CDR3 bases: TGTGCCAGCAGCTTAGTGAGTCCTAGCGGGAGGGCCACAGATACGCAGTATTTT.

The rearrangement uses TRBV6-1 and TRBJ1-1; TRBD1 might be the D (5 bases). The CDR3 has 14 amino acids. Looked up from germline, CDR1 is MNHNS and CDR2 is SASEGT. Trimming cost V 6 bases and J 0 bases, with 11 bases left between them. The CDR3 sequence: CASSHRLMNTEAFF. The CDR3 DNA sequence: TGTGCCAGCAGCCACAGGTTAATGAACACTGAAGCTTTCTTT.

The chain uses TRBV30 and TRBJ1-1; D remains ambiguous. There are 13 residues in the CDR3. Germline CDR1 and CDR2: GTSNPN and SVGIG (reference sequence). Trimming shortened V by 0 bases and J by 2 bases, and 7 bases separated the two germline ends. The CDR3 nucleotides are TGTGCCTGGAGTGTACTAAGTAACACTGAAGCTTTCTTT. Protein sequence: CAWSVLSNTEAFF.

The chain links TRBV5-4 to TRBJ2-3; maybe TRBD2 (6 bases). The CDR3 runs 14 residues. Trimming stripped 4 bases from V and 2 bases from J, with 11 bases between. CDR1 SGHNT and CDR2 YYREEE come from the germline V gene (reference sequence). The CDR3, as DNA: TGTGCCAGCAGCCCGGGACTGTCCACAGATACGCAGTATTTT. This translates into CASSPGLSTDTQYF.

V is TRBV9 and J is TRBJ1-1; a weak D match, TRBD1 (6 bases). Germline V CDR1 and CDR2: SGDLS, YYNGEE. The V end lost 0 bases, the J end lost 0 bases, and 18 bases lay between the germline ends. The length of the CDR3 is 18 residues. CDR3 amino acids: CASSVGGGTGHMNTEAFF. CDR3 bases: TGTGCCAGCAGCGTAGGGGGGGGCACCGGGCACATGAACACTGAAGCTTTCTTT.

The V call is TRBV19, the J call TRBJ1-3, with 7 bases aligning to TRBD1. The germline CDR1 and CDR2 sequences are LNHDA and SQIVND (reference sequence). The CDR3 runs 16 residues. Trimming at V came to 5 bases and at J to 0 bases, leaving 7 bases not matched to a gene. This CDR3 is CASSPRTGSSGNTIYF. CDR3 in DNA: TGTGCCAGTAGTCCACGGACAGGTTCCTCTGGAAACACCATATATTTT.

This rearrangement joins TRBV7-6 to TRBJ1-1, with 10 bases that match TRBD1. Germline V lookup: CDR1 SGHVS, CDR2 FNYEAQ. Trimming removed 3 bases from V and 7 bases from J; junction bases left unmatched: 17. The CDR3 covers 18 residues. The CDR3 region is CASSLIAGDRGVSGEAFF. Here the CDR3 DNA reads TGTGCCAGCAGCTTGATCGCGGGGGACAGGGGAGTATCCGGTGAAGCTTTCTTT.

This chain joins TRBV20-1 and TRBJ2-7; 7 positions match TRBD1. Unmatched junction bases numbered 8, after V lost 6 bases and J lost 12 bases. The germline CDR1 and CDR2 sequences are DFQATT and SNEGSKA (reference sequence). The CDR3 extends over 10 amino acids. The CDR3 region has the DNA TGCAGTGCGCACCGGGACAGCCGGTACTTC. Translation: CSAHRDSRYF.

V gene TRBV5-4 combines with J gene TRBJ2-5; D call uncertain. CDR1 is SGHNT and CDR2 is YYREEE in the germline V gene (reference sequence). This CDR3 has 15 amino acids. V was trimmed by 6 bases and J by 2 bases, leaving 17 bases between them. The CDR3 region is CASTLSTARQETQYF. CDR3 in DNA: TGTGCCAGCACCCTCTCCACAGCCCGACAAGAGACCCAGTACTTC.

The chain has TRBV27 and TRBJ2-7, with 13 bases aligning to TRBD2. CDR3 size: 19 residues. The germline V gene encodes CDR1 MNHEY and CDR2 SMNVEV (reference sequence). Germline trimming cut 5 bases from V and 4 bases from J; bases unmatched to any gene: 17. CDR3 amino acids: CASSPHPTSGRAGPYEQYF. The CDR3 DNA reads TGTGCCAGCAGTCCCCACCCAACTAGCGGGAGGGCCGGTCCGTACGAGCAGTACTTC.

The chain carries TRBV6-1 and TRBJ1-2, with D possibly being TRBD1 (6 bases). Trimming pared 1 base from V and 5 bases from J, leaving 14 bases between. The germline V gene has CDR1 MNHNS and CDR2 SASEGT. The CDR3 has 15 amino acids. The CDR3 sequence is CASSEGVYRDYGYTF. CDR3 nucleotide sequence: TGTGCCAGCAGTGAAGGGGTGTACAGGGATTATGGCTACACCTTC.

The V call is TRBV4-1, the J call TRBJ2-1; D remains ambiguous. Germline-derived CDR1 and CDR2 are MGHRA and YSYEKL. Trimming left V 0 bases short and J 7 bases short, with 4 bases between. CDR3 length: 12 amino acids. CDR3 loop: CASSQDGNEQFF. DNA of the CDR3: TGCGCCAGCAGCCAAGATGGAAATGAGCAGTTCTTC.

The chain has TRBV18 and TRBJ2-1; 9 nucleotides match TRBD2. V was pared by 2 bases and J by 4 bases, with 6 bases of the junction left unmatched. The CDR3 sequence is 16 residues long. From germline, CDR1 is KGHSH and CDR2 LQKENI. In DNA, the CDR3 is TGTGCCAGCTCACCAGAAAGTAGCGGGAGATACAATGAGCAGTTCTTC. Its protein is CASSPESSGRYNEQFF.

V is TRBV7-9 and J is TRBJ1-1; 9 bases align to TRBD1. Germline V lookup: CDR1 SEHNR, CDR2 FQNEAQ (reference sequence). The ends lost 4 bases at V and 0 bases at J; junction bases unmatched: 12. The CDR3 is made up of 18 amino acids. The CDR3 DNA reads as TGTGCCAGCAGCTCCTCCGGGACAGGGAACCTAATGAACACTGAAGCTTTCTTT. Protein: CASSSSGTGNLMNTEAFF.

The CDR3 nucleotides are TGTGCCAGCAGTGAAGCGCTACGGAATACAGGGCGCGACACTGAAGCTTTCTTT. Its protein product is CASSEALRNTGRDTEAFF. This sequence joins TRBV2 and TRBJ1-1, with D possibly TRBD1 on 6 matching bases. Germline lookup yields CDR1 SNHLY and CDR2 FYNNEI. CDR3 length: 18 amino acids. V was clipped by 0 bases and J by 3 bases, with 20 bases between them.

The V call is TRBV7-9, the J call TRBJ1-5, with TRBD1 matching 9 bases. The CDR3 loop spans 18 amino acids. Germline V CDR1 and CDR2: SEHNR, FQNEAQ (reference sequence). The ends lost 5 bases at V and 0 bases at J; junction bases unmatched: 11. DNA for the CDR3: TGTGCCAGCAGCCATCCCCCGGGACAGGGAGATAGCAATCAGCCCCAGCATTTT. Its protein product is CASSHPPGQGDSNQPQHF.

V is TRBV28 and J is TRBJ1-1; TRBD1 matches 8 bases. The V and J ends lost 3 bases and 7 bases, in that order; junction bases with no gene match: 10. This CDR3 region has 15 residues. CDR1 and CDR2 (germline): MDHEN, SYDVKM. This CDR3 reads CASSFLDRERFEAFF. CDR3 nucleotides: TGTGCCAGCAGTTTTTTGGACAGGGAACGCTTTGAAGCTTTCTTT.

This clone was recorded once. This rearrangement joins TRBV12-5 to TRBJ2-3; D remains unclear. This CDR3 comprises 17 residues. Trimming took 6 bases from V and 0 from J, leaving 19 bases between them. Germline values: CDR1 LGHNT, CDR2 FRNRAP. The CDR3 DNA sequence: TGTGCTAGTGGCCGAACCCTCTTAGCAGATAGCACAGATACGCAGTATTTT. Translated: CASGRTLLADSTDTQYF.

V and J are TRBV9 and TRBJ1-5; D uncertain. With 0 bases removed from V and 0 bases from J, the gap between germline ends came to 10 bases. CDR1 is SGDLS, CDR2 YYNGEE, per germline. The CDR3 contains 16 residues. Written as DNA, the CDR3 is TGTGCCAGCAGCGTAGACGGGGAGGGTAGCAATCAGCCCCAGCATTTT. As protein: CASSVDGEGSNQPQHF.

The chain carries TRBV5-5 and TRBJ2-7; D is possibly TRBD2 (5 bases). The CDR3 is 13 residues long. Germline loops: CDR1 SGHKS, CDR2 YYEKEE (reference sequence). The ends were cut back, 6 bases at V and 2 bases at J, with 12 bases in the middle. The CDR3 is CASTPLGAYEQYF. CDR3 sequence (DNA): TGTGCCAGCACCCCCCTCGGGGCCTACGAGCAGTACTTC.

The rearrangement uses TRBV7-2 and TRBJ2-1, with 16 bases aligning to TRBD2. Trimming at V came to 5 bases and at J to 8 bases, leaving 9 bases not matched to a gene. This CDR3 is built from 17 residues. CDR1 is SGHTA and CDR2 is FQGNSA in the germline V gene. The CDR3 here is CASSPGTSGRDHHEQFF. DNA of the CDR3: TGTGCCAGCAGCCCAGGGACTAGCGGGAGGGACCATCATGAGCAGTTCTTC. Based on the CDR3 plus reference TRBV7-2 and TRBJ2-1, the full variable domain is GAGVSQSPSNKVTEKGKDVELRCDPISGHTALYWYRQSLGQGLEFLIYFQGNSAPDKSGLPSDRFSAERTGGSVSTLTIQRTQQEDSAVYLCASSPGTSGRDHHEQFFGPGTRLTVL.